This T cell receptor beta chain was recorded in a study of T-cell reconstitution after alpha-beta-depleted transplantation in children (dated by TCRdb to 2016 to 2018). About the study as a whole: The study quantitatively tracked T-cell immune reconstitution after TCRalphabeta/CD19-depleted allogeneic hematopoietic cell transplantation in children using TCR repertoire profiling.

Study-level results and caveats: Apparently early alphabetaT-cell count recovery about two months after transplant reportedly relied on only several hundred rapidly expanded clones derived from non-depleted graft cells. Over subsequent months, a decline in hyperexpanded clone frequencies was noted, and after one year, T-cell counts and TCRbeta diversity were mostly ascribed to newly produced T cells. In some patients, the high TCRbeta diversity seen at day 60 was put down to recipient T cells and intrathymic progenitors that had survived conditioning.

The label giving this sample's treatment or condition can be read as: allogeneic hematopoietic cell transplantation with graft depleted of TCRalphabeta T cells and CD19 B cells. The transplant recipients were children given TCRalphabeta/CD19-depleted allogeneic hematopoietic cell grafts. This clonotype was detected a few times. Its recognized antigen is unknown. Base qualities are not recorded, but no much larger clone differs from it by a single base. Receptor libraries were prepared by PCR. TCRdb records Illumina HiSeq 2500 as the sequencer. Molecular barcoding was employed in the preparation of TCR libraries, with unique molecular identifiers being used to normalize TCRbeta repertoire quantification. TCRdb reprocessed the public reads (quality trimming at Q25 with fastp, clone calling with MiXCR) and kept in-frame beta chains. Rows with one shared CDR3 protein collapse into an entry with the most common genes and DNA. The sample profile shows fewer than 550,000 distinct CDR3 sequences; over 9.5% of them were found once. The biggest ten clones account for approximately 14% of the sample.

This sequence originates from a female patient aged 2-9 years who had a stem cell transplant for aplastic anemia, so the T cells may come from the graft donor. The sample was PBMCs, mostly from graft donor cells, taken 180 days after TCRalphabeta/CD19-depleted stem cell transplant.

The CDR3 region has the sequence CSAPGQGLRSEAFF. The bases are TGCAGTGCTCCGGGACAGGGCCTTAGGAGTGAAGCTTTCTTT. The rearranged chain carries TRBV20-1 and TRBJ1-1; 9 bases in the middle match TRBD1. V and J are trimmed by 5 bases and 7 bases, and the gene matches miss 11 bases of the junction. CDR1 and CDR2, looked up from the germline V gene (reference sequence), are DFQATT and SNEGSKA. The cysteine opens and the phenylalanine closes a CDR3 of 14 amino acids. Only the CDR3 region is kept as DNA, spanning 42 bases read in frame from base 1.